The sequence of this T cell receptor (beta chain) was determined in a study of CD8+ T cells in alopecia areata. It was cDNA, reverse transcribed from extracted RNA, that served as the sequencing template. Sequencing was performed with immunoSEQ multiplex PCR; in TCRdb, only in-frame clones are kept and a portion is missing. The repertoire includes over 80,000 clones, around 40% of them detected once, and more than 15% sits in the top ten. The CDR3 loop spans 15 amino acids. The V gene end was trimmed by 5 bases and the J gene end by 1 base; junction bases not matched to a gene: 3. Germline V gives CDR1 LNHNV, CDR2 YYDKDF (reference sequence). This clone was found a few times. Treatment in this sample: oral pan-JAK inhibitor, 5-10 mg twice daily.

The sequenced sample was CD8+ T cells sorted from blood, obtained at week 24, from a patient treated with tofacitinib. The TCR was taken from a human donor with alopecia areata. The rearrangement joins TRBV15 to TRBJ2-3, with 10 positions matching TRBD1. CDR3 DNA: TGTGCCACCAGCTCTGGACAGGGGGGCACAGATACGCAGTATTTT. Protein sequence: CATSSGQGGTDTQYF.